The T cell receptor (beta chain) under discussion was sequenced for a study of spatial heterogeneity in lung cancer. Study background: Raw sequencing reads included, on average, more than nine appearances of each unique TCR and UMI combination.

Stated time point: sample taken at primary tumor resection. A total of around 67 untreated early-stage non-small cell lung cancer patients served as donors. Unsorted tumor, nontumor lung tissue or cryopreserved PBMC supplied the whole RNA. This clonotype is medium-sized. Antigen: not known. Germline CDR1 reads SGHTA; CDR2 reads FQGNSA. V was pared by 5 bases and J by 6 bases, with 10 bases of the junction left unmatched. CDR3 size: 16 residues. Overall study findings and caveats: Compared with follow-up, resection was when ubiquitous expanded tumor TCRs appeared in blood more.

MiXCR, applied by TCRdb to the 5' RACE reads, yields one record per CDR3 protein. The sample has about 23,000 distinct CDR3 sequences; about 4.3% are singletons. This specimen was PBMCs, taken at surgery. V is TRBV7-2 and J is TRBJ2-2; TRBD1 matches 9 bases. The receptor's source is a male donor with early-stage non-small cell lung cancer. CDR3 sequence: CASSPGTGFRSGELFF. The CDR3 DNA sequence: TGTGCCAGCAGCCCTGGGACAGGGTTTAGGTCCGGGGAGCTGTTTTTT.